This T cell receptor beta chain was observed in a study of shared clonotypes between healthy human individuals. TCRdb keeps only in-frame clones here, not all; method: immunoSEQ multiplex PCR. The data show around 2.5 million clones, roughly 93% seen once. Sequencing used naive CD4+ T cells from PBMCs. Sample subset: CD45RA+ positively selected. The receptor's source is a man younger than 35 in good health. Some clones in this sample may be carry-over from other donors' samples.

The CDR3 here is CAIKPGTNYGYTF. The CDR3, as DNA: TGTGCCATCAAGCCGGGAACTAACTATGGCTACACCTTC. The chain couples TRBV10-3 to TRBJ1-2; D gene ambiguous. CDR1 is ENHRY and CDR2 is SYGVKD in the germline V gene. V lost 7 bases, J lost 0 bases, and 9 bases lay in between. The CDR3 is 13 residues long.